The rows below give T cell receptor beta chains drawn from one sample of a study of blood T cell repertoires in COVID-19. Profiled with immunoSEQ multiplex PCR; TCRdb holds only in-frame clones, not every one. This table holds 330,000 or so clones, around 90% found once. The sample consisted of PBMCs or T cells enriched from blood (not recorded which). These receptors were taken from a woman aged 25 to 45 who had recovered from COVID-19. Both conserved end residues are part of each CDR3. Each record gives: clone size, J gene, D gene, V gene, CDR3 protein, CDR3 DNA. D genes are given only for firm matches. The size of a clone is reported for some rows only, either as once, few or many, or as a class for expanded clones.

- TRBJ2-2 TRBD2 TRBV4-1 CASSQDLIGGRDTGELFF TGCGCCAGCAGCCAAGATTTGATTGGAGGGAGGGACACCGGGGAGCTGTTTTTT
- TRBJ1-6 TRBD1 TRBV28 CASGQGVGYNSPLHF TGTGCCAGCGGTCAGGGGGTGGGATATAATTCACCCCTCCACTTT
- TRBJ1-1 - TRBV13 CASSFQGRGTEAFF TGTGCCAGCAGCTTTCAAGGGAGAGGCACTGAAGCTTTCTTT
- TRBJ1-5 - TRBV2 CASSRVGQPQHF TGTGCCAGCAGTCGGGTTGGACAGCCCCAGCATTTT
once TRBJ1-3 TRBD1 TRBV30 CAVRGQGAGNTIYF TGTGCCGTACGCGGACAGGGAGCCGGAAACACCATATATTTT
- TRBJ1-1 - TRBV10-3 CAISERSTTEAFF TGTGCCATCAGTGAGAGATCTACCACTGAAGCTTTCTTT
- TRBJ2-1 TRBD2 TRBV7-8 CASSLIGRAFSYNEQFF TGTGCCAGCAGCTTAATCGGGAGGGCCTTTTCCTACAATGAGCAGTTCTTC
once TRBJ2-7 TRBD1 TRBV28 CASSLQDRTRNEQYF TGTGCCAGCAGTTTACAGGACAGGACTCGGAATGAGCAGTACTTC
- TRBJ2-2 - TRBV9 CASSVGGRSNTGELFF TGTGCCAGCAGCGTTGGCGGCAGATCGAACACCGGGGAGCTGTTTTTT
- TRBJ1-6 - TRBV28 CASSLASSYNSPLHF TGTGCCAGCAGTTTAGCGAGCTCCTATAATTCACCCCTCCACTTT
once TRBJ2-7 TRBD2 TRBV7-9 CASSPGGGSYEQYF TGTGCCAGCAGCCCGGGGGGGGGTTCCTACGAGCAGTACTTC
- TRBJ2-1 TRBD2 TRBV5-1 CASSLRGENYNEQFF TGCGCCAGCAGCTTGCGGGGGGAAAATTACAATGAGCAGTTCTTC
- TRBJ2-4 - TRBV10-1 CASTNPRQAKNIQYF TGCGCCAGCACCAACCCGCGACAGGCCAAAAACATTCAGTACTTC
once TRBJ1-2 TRBD1 TRBV4-1 CASSQTSGTGNSNYGYTF TGCGCCAGCAGCCAGACCAGTGGGACAGGGAACTCGAACTATGGCTACACCTTC
- TRBJ2-5 TRBD2 TRBV10-2 CASSESASGTQETQYF TGCGCCAGCAGTGAGTCGGCTAGCGGGACGCAAGAGACCCAGTACTTC
few TRBJ2-7 TRBD1 TRBV20-1 CSASQGNEQYF TGCAGTGCATCACAGGGGAACGAGCAGTACTTC
- TRBJ2-1 TRBD2 TRBV11-3 CASSSDPGLAGDYNEQFF TGTGCCAGCAGCTCGGACCCGGGACTAGCGGGGGACTACAATGAGCAGTTCTTC
- TRBJ1-5 - TRBV6-2/TRBV6-3 CASSSGGPQHF TGTGCCAGCAGCTCGGGGGGGCCCCAGCATTTT
- TRBJ2-3 - TRBV11-2 CASSLALESTDTQYF TGTGCCAGCAGCTTAGCCTTGGAGAGCACAGATACGCAGTATTTT
- TRBJ2-7 TRBD2 TRBV9 CASSPPGAGAPPEQYF TGTGCCAGCAGCCCCCCTGGGGCGGGAGCACCACCCGAGCAGTACTTC
- TRBJ2-1 TRBD1 TRBV28 CASSSPGTAYNEQFF TGTGCCAGCAGTAGCCCCGGGACAGCTTACAATGAGCAGTTCTTC
- TRBJ1-1 TRBD1 TRBV27 CASSLSGQGGVNTEAFF TGTGCCAGCAGTTTATCGGGACAGGGAGGGGTGAACACTGAAGCTTTCTTT
once TRBJ1-3 - TRBV6-5 CASSSGESSGNTIYF TGTGCCAGCAGTTCAGGGGAGAGCTCTGGAAACACCATATATTTT
- TRBJ1-2 - TRBV30 CAWSTSYGYTF TGTGCCTGGAGTACCAGCTATGGCTACACCTTC
- TRBJ1-2 - TRBV7-2 CASSLEANYWYGYTF TGTGCCAGCAGCTTAGAAGCAAACTATTGGTATGGCTACACCTTC
- TRBJ2-3 - TRBV28 CASSLLGPHTDTQYF TGTGCCAGCAGTTTGCTGGGCCCTCACACAGATACGCAGTATTTT
- TRBJ2-7 - TRBV14 CASSRYSGEQYF TGTGCCAGCAGCCGTTATAGCGGCGAGCAGTACTTC
- TRBJ2-7 TRBD2 TRBV10-3 CAISEFETGGVKQYF TGTGCCATCAGTGAGTTCGAAACGGGAGGGGTAAAGCAGTACTTC
- TRBJ2-1 TRBD1 TRBV19 CASSKRQGLTYNEQFF TGTGCCAGTTCCAAACGACAGGGGTTAACCTACAATGAGCAGTTCTTC
- TRBJ1-1 TRBD1 TRBV6-5 CASSSRQGKDTEAFF TGTGCCAGCAGTTCAAGACAGGGAAAGGACACTGAAGCTTTCTTT
- TRBJ2-7 TRBD1 TRBV2 CASRGQGDEQYF TGTGCCAGCAGAGGACAGGGGGACGAGCAGTACTTC
- TRBJ2-2 - TRBV7-8 CASSSRGTGELFF TGTGCCAGCAGCAGCCGAGGAACCGGGGAGCTGTTTTTT
- TRBJ2-7 - TRBV9 CASSVVLGLPFYEQYF TGTGCCAGCAGCGTAGTCTTGGGACTTCCTTTCTACGAGCAGTACTTC
- TRBJ2-1 - TRBV4-3 CASSQGVVAAGNEQFF TGCGCCAGCAGCCAGGGGGTGGTAGCGGCTGGGAATGAGCAGTTCTTC
few TRBJ1-6 - TRBV7-8 CASREGFLGSPLHF TGTGCCAGCAGGGAGGGGTTTTTGGGTTCACCCCTCCACTTT
- TRBJ2-1 - TRBV5-1 CASSAGLGNEQFF TGCGCCAGCAGCGCGGGGCTCGGCAATGAGCAGTTCTTC
- TRBJ2-1 TRBD2 TRBV27 CASSLGTSYGEQFF TGTGCCAGCAGTTTAGGGACTAGTTATGGTGAGCAGTTCTTC
once TRBJ2-2 TRBD2 TRBV28 CASSPASGGVVGAGELFF TGTGCCAGCAGTCCCGCTAGCGGGGGGGTCGTAGGCGCCGGGGAGCTGTTTTTT
- TRBJ1-1 TRBD1 TRBV7-3 CASSPGTGRIGGRTEAFF TGTGCCAGCAGTCCAGGGACAGGGCGAATTGGGGGAAGGACTGAAGCTTTCTTT
- TRBJ1-3 TRBD1 TRBV11-2 CASSLDREASSYF TGTGCCAGCAGTTTGGACAGGGAGGCCTCCTCATATTTT
- TRBJ1-5 TRBD1 TRBV6-5 CASRPDRGRDQPQHF TGTGCCAGCAGACCGGACAGGGGGCGCGATCAGCCCCAGCATTTT